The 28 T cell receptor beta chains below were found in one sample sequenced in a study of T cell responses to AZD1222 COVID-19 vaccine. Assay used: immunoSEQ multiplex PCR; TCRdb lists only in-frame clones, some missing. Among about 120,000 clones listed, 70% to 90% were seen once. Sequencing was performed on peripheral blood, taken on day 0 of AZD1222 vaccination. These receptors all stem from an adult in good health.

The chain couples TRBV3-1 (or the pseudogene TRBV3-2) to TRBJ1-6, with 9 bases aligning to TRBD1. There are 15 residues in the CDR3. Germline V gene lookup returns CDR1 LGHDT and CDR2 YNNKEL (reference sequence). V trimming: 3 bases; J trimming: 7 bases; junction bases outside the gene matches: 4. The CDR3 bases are TGTGCCAGCAGCCACCGGGACAGGGTAAATTCACCCCTCCACTTT. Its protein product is CASSHRDRVNSPLHF.

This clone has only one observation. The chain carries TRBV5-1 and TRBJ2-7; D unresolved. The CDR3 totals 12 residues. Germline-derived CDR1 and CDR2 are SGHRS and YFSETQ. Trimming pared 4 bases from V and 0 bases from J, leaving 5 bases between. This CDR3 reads CASSQPSYEQYF. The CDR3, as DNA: TGCGCCAGCAGCCAGCCCTCCTACGAGCAGTACTTC.

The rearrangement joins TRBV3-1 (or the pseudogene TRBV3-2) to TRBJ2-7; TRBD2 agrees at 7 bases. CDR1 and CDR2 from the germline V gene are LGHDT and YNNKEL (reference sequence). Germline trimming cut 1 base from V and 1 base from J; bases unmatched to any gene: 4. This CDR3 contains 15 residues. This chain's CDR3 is CASSQVWGGSYEQYF. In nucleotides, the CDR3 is TGTGCCAGCAGCCAAGTCTGGGGGGGTTCCTACGAGCAGTACTTC.

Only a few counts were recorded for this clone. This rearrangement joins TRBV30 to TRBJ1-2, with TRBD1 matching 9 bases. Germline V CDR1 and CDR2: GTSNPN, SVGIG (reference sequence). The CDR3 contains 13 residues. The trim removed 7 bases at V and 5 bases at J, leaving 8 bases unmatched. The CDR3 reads CALDRGKIYGYTF. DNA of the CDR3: TGTGCCTTAGACAGGGGGAAGATATATGGCTACACCTTC.

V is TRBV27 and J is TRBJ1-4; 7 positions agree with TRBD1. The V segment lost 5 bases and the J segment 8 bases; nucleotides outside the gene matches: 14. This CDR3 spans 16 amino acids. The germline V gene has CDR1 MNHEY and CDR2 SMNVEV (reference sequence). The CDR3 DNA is TGTGCCAGCAGTATGCGTCAGCCGGGACAGAAAGAAAAACTGTTTTTT. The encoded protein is CASSMRQPGQKEKLFF.

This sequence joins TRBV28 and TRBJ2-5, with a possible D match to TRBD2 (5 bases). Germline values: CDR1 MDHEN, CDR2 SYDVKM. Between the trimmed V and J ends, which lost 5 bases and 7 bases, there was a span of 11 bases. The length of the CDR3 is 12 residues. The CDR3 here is CASSPVRGTQYF. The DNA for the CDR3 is TGTGCCAGCAGTCCCGTCCGGGGGACCCAGTACTTC.

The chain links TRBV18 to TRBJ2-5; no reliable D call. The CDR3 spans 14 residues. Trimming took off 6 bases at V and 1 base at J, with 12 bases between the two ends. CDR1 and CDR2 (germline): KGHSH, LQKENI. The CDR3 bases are TGTGCCAGCTCCCGACGGGCCAGCCAAGAGACCCAGTACTTC. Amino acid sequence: CASSRRASQETQYF.

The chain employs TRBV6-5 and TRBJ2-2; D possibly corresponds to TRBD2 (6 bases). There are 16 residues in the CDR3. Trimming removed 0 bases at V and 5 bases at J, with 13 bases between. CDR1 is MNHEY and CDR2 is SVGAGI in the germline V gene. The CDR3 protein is CASSYSGAGLTGELFF. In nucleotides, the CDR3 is TGTGCCAGCAGTTACTCGGGAGCGGGCCTGACCGGGGAGCTGTTTTTT.

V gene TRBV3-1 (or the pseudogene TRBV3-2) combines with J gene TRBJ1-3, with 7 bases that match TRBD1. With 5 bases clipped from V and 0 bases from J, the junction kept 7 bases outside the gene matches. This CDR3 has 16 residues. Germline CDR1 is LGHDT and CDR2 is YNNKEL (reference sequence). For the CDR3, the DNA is TGTGCCAGCAGCGCCGGACAGGCCATCTCTGGAAACACCATATATTTT. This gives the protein CASSAGQAISGNTIYF.

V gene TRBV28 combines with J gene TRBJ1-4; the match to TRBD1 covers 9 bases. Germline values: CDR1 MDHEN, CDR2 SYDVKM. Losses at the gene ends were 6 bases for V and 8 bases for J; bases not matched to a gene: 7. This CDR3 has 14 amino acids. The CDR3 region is CASRFGQGPEKLFF. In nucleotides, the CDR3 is TGTGCCAGCAGGTTCGGACAGGGGCCCGAAAAACTGTTTTTT.

The CDR3 loop reads CASRDRGQGPLEQYF. For the CDR3, the DNA is TGTGCCAGCAGGGATCGGGGACAGGGACCACTCGAGCAGTACTTC. J is TRBJ2-7 and V is TRBV5-4; 9 bases align to TRBD1. The CDR3 contains 15 residues. The ends lost 5 bases at V and 6 bases at J; junction bases unmatched: 12. Germline loops: CDR1 SGHNT, CDR2 YYREEE (reference sequence).

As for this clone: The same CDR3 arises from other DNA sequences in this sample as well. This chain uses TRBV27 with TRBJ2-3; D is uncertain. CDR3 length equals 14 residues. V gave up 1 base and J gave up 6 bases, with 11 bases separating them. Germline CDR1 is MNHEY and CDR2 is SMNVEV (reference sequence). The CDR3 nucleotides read TGTGCCAGCAGTTTATACGCAGGTGCCGATACGCAGTATTTT. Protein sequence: CASSLYAGADTQYF.

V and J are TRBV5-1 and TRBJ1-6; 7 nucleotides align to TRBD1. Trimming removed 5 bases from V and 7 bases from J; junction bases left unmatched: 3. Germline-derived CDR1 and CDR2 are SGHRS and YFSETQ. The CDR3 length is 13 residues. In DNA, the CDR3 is TGCGCCAGCAGGGAGGGACAGAATTCACCCCTCCACTTT. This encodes CASREGQNSPLHF.

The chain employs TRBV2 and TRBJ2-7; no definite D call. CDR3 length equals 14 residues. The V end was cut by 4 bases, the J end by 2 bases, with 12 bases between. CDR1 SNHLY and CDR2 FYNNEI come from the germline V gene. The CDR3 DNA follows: TGTGCCAGCAGTGGGGGTAGGGCCACCTACGAGCAGTACTTC. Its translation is CASSGGRATYEQYF.

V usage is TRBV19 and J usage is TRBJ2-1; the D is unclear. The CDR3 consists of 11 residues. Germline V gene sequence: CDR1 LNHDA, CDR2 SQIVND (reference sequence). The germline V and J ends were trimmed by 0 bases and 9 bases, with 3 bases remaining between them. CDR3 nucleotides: TGTGCCAGTAGTATAGAGGCTGAGCAGTTCTTC. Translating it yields CASSIEAEQFF.

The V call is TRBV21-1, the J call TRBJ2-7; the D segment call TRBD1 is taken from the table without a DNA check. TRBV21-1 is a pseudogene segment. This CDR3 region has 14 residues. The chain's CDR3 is CASSKRSTGHEQYF. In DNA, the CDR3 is TGTGCCAGCAGCAAACGTTCGACAGGCCACGAGCAGTACTTC.

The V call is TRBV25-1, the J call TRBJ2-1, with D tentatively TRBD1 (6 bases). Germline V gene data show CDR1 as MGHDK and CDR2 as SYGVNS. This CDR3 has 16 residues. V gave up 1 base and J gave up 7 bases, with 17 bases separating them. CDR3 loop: CASSESGHRAQNEQFF. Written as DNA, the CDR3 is TGTGCCAGCAGTGAATCGGGACACAGGGCCCAAAATGAGCAGTTCTTC. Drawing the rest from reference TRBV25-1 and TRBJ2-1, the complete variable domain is EADIYQTPRYLVIGTGKKITLECSQTMGHDKMYWYQQDPGMELHLIHYSYGVNSTEKGDLSSESTVSRIRTEHFPLTLESARPSHTSQYLCASSESGHRAQNEQFFGPGTRLTVL.

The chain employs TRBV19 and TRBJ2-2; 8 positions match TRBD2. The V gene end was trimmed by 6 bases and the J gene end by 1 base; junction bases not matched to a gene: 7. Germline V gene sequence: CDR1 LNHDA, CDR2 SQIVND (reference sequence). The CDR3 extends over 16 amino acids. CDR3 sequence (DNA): TGTGCCAGTAGGGGAGCGGGAGCTGGGAACACCGGGGAGCTGTTTTTT. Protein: CASRGAGAGNTGELFF. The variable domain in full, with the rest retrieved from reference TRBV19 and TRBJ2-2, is DGGITQSPKYLFRKEGQNVTLSCEQNLNHDAMYWYRQDPGQGLRLIYYSQIVNDFQKGDIAEGYSVSREKKESFPLTVTSAQKNPTAFYLCASRGAGAGNTGELFFGEGSRLTVL.

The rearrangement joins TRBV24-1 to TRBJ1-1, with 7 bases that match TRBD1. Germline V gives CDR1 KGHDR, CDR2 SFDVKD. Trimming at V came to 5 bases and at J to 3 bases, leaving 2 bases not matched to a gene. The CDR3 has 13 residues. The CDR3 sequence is CATSGQGDTEAFF. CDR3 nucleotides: TGTGCCACCAGTGGACAGGGCGACACTGAAGCTTTCTTT.

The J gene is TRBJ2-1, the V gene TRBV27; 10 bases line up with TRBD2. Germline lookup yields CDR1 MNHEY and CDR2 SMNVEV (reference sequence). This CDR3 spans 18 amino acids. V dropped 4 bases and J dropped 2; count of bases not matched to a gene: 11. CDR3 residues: CASSSLIAGGLPYNEQFF. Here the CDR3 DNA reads TGTGCCAGCAGTTCCCTAATAGCGGGAGGACTCCCCTACAATGAGCAGTTCTTC.

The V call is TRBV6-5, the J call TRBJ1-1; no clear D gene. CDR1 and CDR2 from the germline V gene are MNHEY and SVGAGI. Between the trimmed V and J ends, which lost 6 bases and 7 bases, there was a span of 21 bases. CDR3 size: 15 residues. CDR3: CASRSVSFPGSEAFF. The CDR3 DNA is TGTGCCAGCAGATCAGTGTCGTTCCCCGGTAGTGAAGCTTTCTTT.

The CDR3 DNA sequence: TGTGCCAGCAGCCCCCGGGAGGGCCGGACATTCGAGCAGTTCTTC. Residues: CASSPREGRTFEQFF. The chain links TRBV11-1 to TRBJ2-1, with TRBD2 matching over 8 bases. The CDR3 is made up of 15 amino acids. With V trimmed by 5 bases and J by 10 bases, 13 bases remained unmatched. Germline CDR1 reads SGHAT; CDR2 reads FQDESV (reference sequence).

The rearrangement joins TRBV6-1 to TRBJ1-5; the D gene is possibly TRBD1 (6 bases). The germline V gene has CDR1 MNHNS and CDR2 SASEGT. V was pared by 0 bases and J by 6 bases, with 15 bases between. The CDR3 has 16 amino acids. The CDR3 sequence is CASSEAGGIAGQPQHF. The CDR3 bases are TGTGCCAGCAGTGAAGCAGGGGGGATTGCGGGTCAGCCCCAGCATTTT.

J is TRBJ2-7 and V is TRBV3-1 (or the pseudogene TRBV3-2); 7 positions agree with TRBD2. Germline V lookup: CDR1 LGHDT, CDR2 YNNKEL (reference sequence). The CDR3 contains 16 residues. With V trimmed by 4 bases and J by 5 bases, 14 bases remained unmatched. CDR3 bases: TGTGCCAGCAGCCTGGTTGGGGGTAGCGGGTATCACGAGCAGTACTTC. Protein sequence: CASSLVGGSGYHEQYF.

The CDR3 DNA reads as TGTGCCAGCAGCCCTTTGCGGGGGCTCAATCAGCCCCAGCATTTT. It translates to CASSPLRGLNQPQHF. This rearrangement joins TRBV28 to TRBJ1-5; D may be TRBD1 (6 bases). Trimming removed 6 bases from V and 3 bases from J, with 15 bases in between. Germline CDR1 and CDR2: MDHEN and SYDVKM. The CDR3 runs 15 residues.

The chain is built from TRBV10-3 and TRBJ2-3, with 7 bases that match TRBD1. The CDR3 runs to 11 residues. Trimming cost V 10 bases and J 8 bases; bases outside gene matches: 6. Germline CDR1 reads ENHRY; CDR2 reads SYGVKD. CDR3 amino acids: CATYQGVTQYF. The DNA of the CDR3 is TGTGCCACGTACCAGGGGGTTACGCAGTATTTT.

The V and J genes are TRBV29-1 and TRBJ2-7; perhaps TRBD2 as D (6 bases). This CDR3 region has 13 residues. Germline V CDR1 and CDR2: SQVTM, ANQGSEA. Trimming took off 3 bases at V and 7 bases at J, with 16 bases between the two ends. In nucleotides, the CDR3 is TGCAGCGTTGACTTACAGGTGGGGAGGGAGCAGTACTTC. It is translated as CSVDLQVGREQYF.

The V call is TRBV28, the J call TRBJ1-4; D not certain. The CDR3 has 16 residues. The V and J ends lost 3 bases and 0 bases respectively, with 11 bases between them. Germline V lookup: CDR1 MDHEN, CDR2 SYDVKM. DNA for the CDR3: TGTGCCAGCAGTTTCGCAGGTTTCACAACTAATGAAAAACTGTTTTTT. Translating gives CASSFAGFTTNEKLFF.